Shown below are 9 T cell receptor beta chains from a single sample sequenced in a study of CD8 T cells in ankylosing spondylitis. TCRdb re-called the 5' RACE reads through MiXCR, storing one row per CDR3 protein. The table records around 300,000 distinct CDR3 sequences, 11% of them present only once. What was sequenced was blood, either unsorted or a sorted T cell fraction (not recorded which). The receptors were sampled from a female donor with ankylosing spondylitis or in good health (not recorded which).

This clonotype was counted at least ten times. J is TRBJ1-2 and V is TRBV5-6; the D gene is possibly TRBD1 (6 bases). Germline CDR1 reads SGHDT; CDR2 reads YYEEEE. The V end lost 0 bases, the J end lost 6 bases, and 21 bases lay between the germline ends. The CDR3 totals 17 residues. CDR3 sequence: CASSLGQVLHLTDGYTF. As DNA, the CDR3 is TGTGCCAGCAGCTTGGGACAGGTTTTACACCTCACGGATGGCTACACCTTC.

This clonotype occurred a few times. The chain recombines TRBV7-2 with TRBJ2-2; tentatively, D is TRBD2 (6 bases). The germline V and J ends were trimmed by 7 bases and 8 bases, with 8 bases remaining between them. Per germline, CDR1 SGHTA and CDR2 FQGNSA. The CDR3 extends over 11 amino acids. CDR3 sequence: CASTGRGELFF. In DNA form, the CDR3 reads TGTGCCAGCACCGGGAGAGGGGAGCTGTTTTTT.

The chain links TRBV27 to TRBJ2-1; 9 bases map to TRBD2. CDR1 and CDR2 from the germline V gene are MNHEY and SMNVEV (reference sequence). With 8 bases clipped from V and 2 bases from J, the junction kept 10 bases outside the gene matches. This CDR3 has 16 amino acids. CDR3 DNA sequence: TGTGCCAGCCTTCTATCTAGCGGGAATGCCTACAATGAGCAGTTCTTC. Translation: CASLLSSGNAYNEQFF.

J is TRBJ2-2 and V is TRBV4-2; D is tentatively TRBD1 or TRBD2 (6 bases each). CDR1 and CDR2 (germline): LGHNA, YNFKEQ. The CDR3 covers 17 residues. Deletions cut 5 bases from V and 5 bases from J, with 21 bases between. The CDR3 loop reads CASSFQVGGGKTGELFF. CDR3 sequence (DNA): TGTGCCAGCAGCTTTCAAGTTGGAGGGGGAAAGACCGGGGAGCTGTTTTTT.

This chain links TRBV6-1 with TRBJ2-1, with 12 nucleotides matching TRBD2. This CDR3 comprises 15 residues. The V segment lost 6 bases and the J segment 9 bases; nucleotides outside the gene matches: 9. The germline CDR1 and CDR2 sequences are MNHNS and SASEGT. CDR3 loop: CASRRTSGDFREQFF. The DNA for the CDR3 is TGTGCCAGCAGACGGACTAGCGGGGATTTTCGTGAGCAGTTCTTC.

This clonotype has at least ten counts. This CDR3 reads CASSWDRGSVEQFF. CDR3 coding DNA: TGCGCCAGCAGCTGGGACAGGGGATCGGTTGAGCAGTTCTTC. This rearrangement joins TRBV5-1 to TRBJ2-1; the match to TRBD1 covers 10 bases. Germline CDR1 reads SGHRS; CDR2 reads YFSETQ. J was trimmed by 9 bases and V by 3 bases; bases with no gene match: 6. The CDR3 spans 14 residues.

This clonotype came up a few times. This rearrangement joins TRBV7-9 to TRBJ2-7, with TRBD1 as a possible D gene (6 bases). Per the germline V gene, CDR1 is SEHNR and CDR2 is FQNEAQ (reference sequence). V was clipped by 1 base and J by 2 bases, with 18 bases between them. The CDR3 is 17 residues long. This CDR3 is CASSLGVGGSLTYEQYF. CDR3 nucleotides: TGTGCCAGCAGCTTAGGCGTTGGGGGCAGCTTGACCTACGAGCAGTACTTC.

This clonotype came up many times. The V and J genes are TRBV12-3 or TRBV12-4 and TRBJ1-1; 7 nucleotides agree with TRBD1. This CDR3 is 13 amino acids long. Unmatched junction bases numbered 8, after V lost 6 bases and J lost 7 bases. The CDR3 region has the DNA TGTGCCAGCAGCGCAAAACAGGGGATTGAAGCTTTCTTT. Translated: CASSAKQGIEAFF.

This chain connects TRBV20-1 to TRBJ1-3; D remains ambiguous. CDR1 is DFQATT and CDR2 is SNEGSKA in the germline V gene (reference sequence). The CDR3 contains 8 residues. Here the CDR3 reads CAGNTIYF. The CDR3 coding sequence is TGCGCTGGAAACACCATATATTTT.